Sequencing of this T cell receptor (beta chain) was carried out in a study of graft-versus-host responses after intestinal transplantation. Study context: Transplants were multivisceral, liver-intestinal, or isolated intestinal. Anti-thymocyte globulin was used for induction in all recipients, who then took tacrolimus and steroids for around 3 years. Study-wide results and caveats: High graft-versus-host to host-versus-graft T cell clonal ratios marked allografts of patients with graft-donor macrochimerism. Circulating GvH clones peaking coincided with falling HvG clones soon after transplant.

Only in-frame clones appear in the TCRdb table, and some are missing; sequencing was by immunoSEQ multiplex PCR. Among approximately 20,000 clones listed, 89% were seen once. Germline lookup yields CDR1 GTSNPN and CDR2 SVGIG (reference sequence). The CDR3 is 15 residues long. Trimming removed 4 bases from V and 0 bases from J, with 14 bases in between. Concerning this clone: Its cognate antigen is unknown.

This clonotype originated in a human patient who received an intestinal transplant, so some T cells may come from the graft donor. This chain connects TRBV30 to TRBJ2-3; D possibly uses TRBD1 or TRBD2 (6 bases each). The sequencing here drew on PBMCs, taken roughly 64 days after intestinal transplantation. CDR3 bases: TGTGCCTGGAACGCACTAGGGGGGAGCACAGATACGCAGTATTTT. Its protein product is CAWNALGGSTDTQYF. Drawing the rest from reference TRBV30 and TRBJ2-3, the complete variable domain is SQTIHQWPATLVQPVGSPLSLECTVEGTSNPNLYWYRQAAGRGLQLLFYSVGIGQISSEVPQNLSASRPQDRQFILSSKKLLLSDSGFYLCAWNALGGSTDTQYFGPGTRLTVL.